The clone carrying this T cell receptor beta chain was found a few times. Its target is not known. These data belong to a study of T cell repertoires in cytomegalovirus infection. Study as a whole: Public TCR beta signature analysis indicated the presence of both CMV infection and matching HLA type.

TCRdb re-analysed the reads in MiXCR, keeping a single row per CDR3 protein. The table lists 150,000 or so distinct CDR3 sequences, 23% of them singletons. CDR1 is SGHDN, CDR2 FVKESK, per germline. V dropped 5 bases and J dropped 3; count of bases not matched to a gene: 11. This CDR3 contains 16 residues. Study results and limitations: Public TCR beta family frequency separated CMV-and-HLA carriers, including in an independent cohort. HLA-C-restricted TCR beta clonotypes specific for CMV led the ex vivo response.

Sequenced material: PBMCs. The receptor was derived from a human donor in good health (CMV status not recorded). Some clones in this sample may be carry-over from other donors' samples. The V gene is TRBV14, the J gene TRBJ2-5, with 8 positions matching TRBD1. CDR3 sequence reads: CASSTRQGTYEETQYF. CDR3 nucleotides: TGTGCCAGCAGCACCCGACAGGGGACGTATGAAGAGACCCAGTACTTC.